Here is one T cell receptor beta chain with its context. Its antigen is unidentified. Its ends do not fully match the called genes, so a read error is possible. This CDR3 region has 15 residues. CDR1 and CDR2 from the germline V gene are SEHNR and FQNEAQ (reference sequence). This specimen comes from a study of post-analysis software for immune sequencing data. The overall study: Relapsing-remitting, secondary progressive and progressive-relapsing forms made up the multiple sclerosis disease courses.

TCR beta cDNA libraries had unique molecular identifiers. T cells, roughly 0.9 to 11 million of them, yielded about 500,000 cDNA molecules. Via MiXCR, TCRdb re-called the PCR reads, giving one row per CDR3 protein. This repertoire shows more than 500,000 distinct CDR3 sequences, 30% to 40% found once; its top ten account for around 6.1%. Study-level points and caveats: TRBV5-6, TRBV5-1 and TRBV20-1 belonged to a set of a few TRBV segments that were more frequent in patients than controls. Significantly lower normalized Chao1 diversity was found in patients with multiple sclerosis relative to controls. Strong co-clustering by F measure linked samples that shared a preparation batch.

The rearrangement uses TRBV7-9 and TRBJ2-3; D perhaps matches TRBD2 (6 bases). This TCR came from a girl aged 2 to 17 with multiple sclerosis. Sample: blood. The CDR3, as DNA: TGTGCCAGCAGCCCGGACCTCACTAGCACGGATACGCAGTATTTT. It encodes CASSPDLTSTDTQYF.